The 2 T cell receptor beta chains reported below all come from one sample, sequenced in a study of cytomegalovirus exposure and HLA in healthy donors (dated by TCRdb to about 2017). Receptor amplification or capture employed the immunoSEQ multiplex PCR assay. For the multiplex PCR, a mixture combining 60 forward primers for TCR Vbeta segments and 13 reverse primers for TCR Jbeta segments was used. Drawn from immuneACCESS, this table holds only the in-frame rearrangements with V and J called that TCRdb kept. Clones are partly lost; checked studies trace under half to an unresolved V gene and leave the rest unexplained. This sample lists about 150,000 clones; roughly four fifths were detected once. Clones ranked in the top ten supply around 1.5% of the sample. Sample: PBMCs. These receptors all come from a man between 18 and 29 years old in good health and CMV-seronegative.

V is TRBV16 and J is TRBJ1-3; no clear D. This CDR3 comprises 15 residues. Trimming left V 4 bases short and J 2 bases short, with 12 bases between. CDR1 is KGHSY, CDR2 FQNENV, per germline. CDR3 amino acids: CASSPPPGAGNTIYF. CDR3 coding DNA: TGTGCCAGCAGCCCCCCTCCCGGGGCTGGAAACACCATATATTTT.

V and J are TRBV6-1 and TRBJ2-7; a possible D gene is TRBD2 (6 bases). The CDR3 contains 15 residues. V dropped 7 bases and J dropped 2 bases, with 18 bases sitting between them. CDR1 is MNHNS and CDR2 is SASEGT in the germline V gene. The CDR3 DNA follows: TGTGCCAGCATGGGAAGCGGGCGGGGCGCCTACGAGCAGTACTTC. This sequence encodes CASMGSGRGAYEQYF.